These T cell receptor beta chains were read from a single sample in a study of cytomegalovirus exposure and HLA in healthy donors. Clones were sequenced by immunoSEQ multiplex PCR, and TCRdb holds only the in-frame ones, with some missing. Here the sample table reports approximately 110,000 clones. The material sequenced was PBMCs. These receptors all stem from a man aged 18-30 years in good health and CMV-seronegative. Both conserved end residues are part of each CDR3. D genes are given only for firm matches.

j_call	v_call	d_call	cdr3_aa	cdr3_nt
TRBJ2-7	TRBV7-9	TRBD1	CASSLTGVGVGPRSYEQYF	TGTGCCAGCAGCTTGACAGGGGTTGGAGTGGGCCCGCGGTCCTACGAGCAGTACTTC
TRBJ2-1	TRBV9	TRBD2	CASSIPSGDYNEQFF	TGTGCCAGCAGCATCCCTAGCGGGGATTACAATGAGCAGTTCTTC
TRBJ1-2	TRBV5-1	TRBD1	CASSLSGTGGGYTF	TGCGCCAGCAGCTTGTCTGGGACAGGGGGTGGCTACACCTTC
TRBJ2-7	TRBV19	TRBD2	CASSISGVRYEQYF	TGTGCCAGTAGTATAAGCGGGGTCCGCTACGAGCAGTACTTC
TRBJ1-1	TRBV9	-	CASSVADRLNTEAFF	TGTGCCAGCAGCGTAGCCGACAGATTGAACACTGAAGCTTTCTTT
TRBJ1-2	TRBV5-4	-	CASSSPGGGYTF	TGTGCCAGCAGTTCTCCTGGGGGGGGCTACACCTTC
TRBJ2-7	TRBV5-1	TRBD1	CASSLEDRGHEQYF	TGCGCCAGCAGCTTGGAGGACAGGGGCCACGAGCAGTACTTC
TRBJ2-7	TRBV6-5	-	CASTNGGAYEQYF	TGTGCCAGCACGAACGGGGGAGCCTACGAGCAGTACTTC
TRBJ1-1	TRBV13	TRBD1	CASSLGTGKTEAFF	TGTGCCAGCAGCTTGGGGACAGGAAAAACTGAAGCTTTCTTT
TRBJ1-5	TRBV5-1	-	CASSLDSLGPQHF	TGCGCCAGCAGCTTGGACTCCCTTGGGCCCCAGCATTTT
TRBJ1-1	TRBV28	-	CASKGDTEAFF	TGTGCCAGCAAGGGGGACACTGAAGCTTTCTTT
TRBJ2-7	TRBV15	-	CATSRDRGRYEQYF	TGTGCCACCAGCAGAGATCGGGGGAGGTACGAGCAGTACTTC
TRBJ2-7	TRBV2	TRBD1	CASSPQPGQGVEQYF	TGTGCCAGCAGCCCACAACCGGGACAGGGGGTCGAGCAGTACTTC
TRBJ2-7	TRBV11-2	TRBD2	CASSLELADQQYF	TGTGCCAGCAGCTTAGAACTAGCGGACCAGCAGTACTTC
TRBJ1-2	TRBV28	-	CASSFKVVRVVDGYTF	TGTGCCAGCAGTTTTAAGGTAGTGCGGGTGGTCGATGGCTACACCTTC
TRBJ2-2	TRBV19	-	CASSGETGELFF	TGTGCCAGCTCAGGGGAGACCGGGGAGCTGTTTTTT
TRBJ2-7	TRBV18	-	CASSPSQVSSYEQYF	TGTGCCAGCTCACCAAGCCAGGTTAGCTCCTACGAGCAGTACTTC
TRBJ1-1	TRBV6-6	-	CASSSVGEGEAFF	TGTGCCAGCAGTTCCGTCGGGGAGGGGGAAGCTTTCTTT
TRBJ1-2	TRBV28	-	CASLQGLNYGYTF	TGTGCCAGCCTACAGGGTCTTAACTATGGCTACACCTTC
TRBJ1-1	TRBV6-5	-	CASSLNDRGGTEAFF	TGTGCCAGCAGCTTAAACGACCGGGGGGGCACTGAAGCTTTCTTT
TRBJ2-3	TRBV7-5	-	CARSLVSTSTDTQYF	TGTGCCAGAAGCTTAGTGAGTACGAGCACAGATACGCAGTATTTT
TRBJ2-3	TRBV7-6	-	CASSLALGGADTQYF	TGTGCCAGCAGCTTAGCGCTAGGGGGGGCAGATACGCAGTATTTT
TRBJ1-4	TRBV19	TRBD1	CARGGQVWEEEDEKLFF	TGTGCCAGGGGGGGACAGGTGTGGGAAGAGGAGGATGAAAAACTGTTTTTT
TRBJ2-1	TRBV6-5	-	CASMPGPGGEQFF	TGTGCCAGCATGCCGGGCCCCGGGGGTGAGCAGTTCTTC
TRBJ2-7	TRBV28	TRBD1	CASSLLQGAIEQYF	TGTGCCAGCAGTTTACTGCAGGGGGCGATCGAGCAGTACTTC
TRBJ2-2	TRBV5-1	-	CASKKREYTGELFF	TGCGCCAGCAAAAAAAGAGAGTACACCGGGGAGCTGTTTTTT
TRBJ2-1	TRBV6-5	-	CASSYNGRGEQFF	TGTGCCAGCAGTTACAACGGCCGCGGGGAGCAGTTCTTC